The 6 T cell receptor beta chains listed next were all sequenced from one sample in a study of OX40 agonist ivuxolimab in advanced cancers. Repertoires were generated with immunoSEQ multiplex PCR, while TCRdb's copy carries only in-frame clones and drops some. The sample yields about 72,000 clones, 81% seen once. The sample here was CD4+ or CD8+ T cells sorted from blood, taken in a trial of the OX40 agonist ivuxolimab. The source of these receptors is an adult with an advanced solid tumor such as melanoma, head and neck, liver or kidney cancer.

The chain links TRBV7-2 to TRBJ1-3; D is perhaps TRBD1 (6 bases). The germline V and J ends were trimmed by 5 bases and 0 bases, with 11 bases remaining between them. CDR3 size: 15 residues. Germline V gene data show CDR1 as SGHTA and CDR2 as FQGNSA. CDR3 bases: TGTGCCAGCAGCGTGACAGGCTCCTCTGGAAACACCATATATTTT. Translation gives CASSVTGSSGNTIYF.

The DNA of the CDR3 is TGCGCCAGCAGCCGACAGGGGGCGGGATATAGTTACGAGCAGTACTTC. Translated: CASSRQGAGYSYEQYF. The gene calls are TRBV5-1 and TRBJ2-7; the match to TRBD1 covers 10 bases. Per germline, CDR1 SGHRS and CDR2 YFSETQ. J gave up 4 bases and V 4 bases, and 11 bases lay outside the gene matches. The length of the CDR3 is 16 residues.

The V call is TRBV7-3, the J call TRBJ2-3, with 7 bases that match TRBD2. Trimming cost V 2 bases and J 2 bases; bases outside gene matches: 4. This CDR3 region has 15 residues. The germline CDR1 and CDR2 sequences are SGHTA and FQGTGA. For the CDR3, the DNA is TGTGCCAGCAGCTTAGGTAGCGGGTCCACAGATACGCAGTATTTT. Translating it yields CASSLGSGSTDTQYF. The variable domain in full, with the rest retrieved from reference TRBV7-3 and TRBJ2-3, is GAGVSQTPSNKVTEKGKYVELRCDPISGHTALYWYRQSLGQGPEFLIYFQGTGAADDSGLPNDRFFAVRPEGSVSTLKIQRTERGDSAVYLCASSLGSGSTDTQYFGPGTRLTVL.

The V and J genes are TRBV2 and TRBJ2-7, with 9 positions matching TRBD1. J lost 7 bases, V lost 4 bases, and 8 bases had no gene match. The CDR3 sequence is 14 residues long. Germline V gene lookup returns CDR1 SNHLY and CDR2 FYNNEI. In nucleotides, the CDR3 is TGTGCCAGCAGTGGGGAACAGGGGGCAGGGGAGCAGTACTTC. The encoded protein is CASSGEQGAGEQYF.

This clone was seen just once. This chain connects TRBV5-1 to TRBJ2-5; possibly TRBD2 for D (6 bases). There are 13 residues in the CDR3. With 2 bases removed from V and 5 bases from J, the gap between germline ends came to 10 bases. Germline V CDR1 and CDR2: SGHRS, YFSETQ. CDR3 in DNA: TGCGCCAGCAGCTTTCCGGGGGAGGAGACCCAGTACTTC. Its protein is CASSFPGEETQYF. The complete variable domain, with remaining parts taken from reference TRBV5-1 and TRBJ2-5, reads KAGVTQTPRYLIKTRGQQVTLSCSPISGHRSVSWYQQTPGQGLQFLFEYFSETQRNKGNFPGRFSGRQFSNSRSEMNVSTLELGDSALYLCASSFPGEETQYFGPGTRLLVL.

The chain has TRBV28 and TRBJ1-2; the match to TRBD1 covers 11 bases. This CDR3 is built from 14 residues. The germline V gene has CDR1 MDHEN and CDR2 SYDVKM. J was trimmed by 7 bases and V by 6 bases; bases with no gene match: 7. The CDR3 DNA reads as TGTGCCAGCAGGCTACAAGGGACAGGGGGTGGCTACACCTTC. Its protein product is CASRLQGTGGGYTF.